Listed below are T cell receptor beta chains from one sample, sequenced in a study of blood T cell repertoires in COVID-19. Sequencing was performed with immunoSEQ multiplex PCR; in TCRdb, only in-frame clones are kept and a portion is missing. The repertoire holds approximately 280,000 clones, with roughly 80% as singletons. Sequenced input: PBMCs or T cells enriched from blood (not recorded which). Receptors originate from a middle-aged man who had been exposed to COVID-19. CDR3s include the opening cysteine and the closing phenylalanine or tryptophan. A D gene is named only where the DNA matches it firmly. Only part of the rows carry a size: once, few, many, or a class if the clone is expanded.

J gene,D gene,V gene,clone size,CDR3 protein,CDR3 DNA
TRBJ1-2,NA,TRBV5-1,NA,CASSNPLERLFGYTF,TGCGCCAGCAGTAACCCTCTCGAGCGGCTCTTTGGCTACACCTTC
TRBJ2-1,TRBD1,TRBV7-7,NA,CASSPTGFEQFF,TGTGCTAGCAGCCCGACAGGGTTTGAGCAGTTCTTC
TRBJ2-3,NA,TRBV5-1,NA,CASSKERLTDTQYF,TGCGCCAGCAGTAAGGAGCGGCTCACAGATACGCAGTATTTT
TRBJ2-2,NA,TRBV9,once,CASSVGETNFAGELFF,TGTGCCAGCAGCGTAGGAGAAACCAATTTCGCCGGGGAGCTGTTTTTT
TRBJ2-3,TRBD2,TRBV7-9,NA,CASKRGAGGPVGSDTQYF,TGTGCCAGCAAAAGGGGAGCGGGAGGGCCGGTGGGGTCAGATACGCAGTATTTT
TRBJ2-5,TRBD1,TRBV2,NA,CASSDPTGGKETQYF,TGTGCCAGCAGTGATCCGACAGGGGGGAAAGAGACCCAGTACTTC
TRBJ2-7,TRBD2,TRBV20-1,NA,CSASGGGYDEQYF,TGCAGTGCCAGTGGGGGAGGGTACGACGAGCAGTACTTC
TRBJ2-7,NA,TRBV18,few,CASSPTSREQYF,TGTGCCAGCTCGCCCACTAGCCGCGAGCAGTACTTC
TRBJ2-7,TRBD2,TRBV7-2,NA,CASSQAGGPYEQYF,TGTGCCAGCAGCCAAGCGGGAGGGCCCTACGAGCAGTACTTC
TRBJ2-4,TRBD2,TRBV10-3,NA,CAISEPRLARGENIQYF,TGTGCCATCAGTGAGCCCCGACTAGCGCGGGGTGAAAACATTCAGTACTTC
TRBJ2-5,NA,TRBV19,few,CASSSGEGRTSSSETQYF,TGTGCCAGTAGTAGCGGTGAAGGAAGAACTAGCTCGTCGGAGACCCAGTACTTC
TRBJ2-7,TRBD2,TRBV6-1,NA,CASSVYGVGGDSYEQYF,TGTGCCAGCAGTGTGTACGGTGTCGGGGGGGACTCCTACGAGCAGTACTTC
TRBJ2-7,NA,TRBV10-1,NA,CASSEDSSYEQYF,TGCGCCAGCAGTGAGGACAGCTCCTACGAGCAGTACTTC
TRBJ1-6,NA,TRBV11-3,NA,CASSLDGVSPLHF,TGTGCCAGCAGCTTAGACGGGGTTTCACCCCTCCACTTT
TRBJ2-7,NA,TRBV7-9,NA,CASSLVHGSEQYF,TGTGCCAGCAGCTTGGTCCATGGTAGCGAGCAGTACTTC
TRBJ2-3,NA,TRBV7-9,NA,CASSLGRSTDTQYF,TGTGCCAGCAGCTTGGGCCGCAGCACAGATACGCAGTATTTT
TRBJ2-3,TRBD1,TRBV30,NA,CAWTRQGVTQYF,TGTGCCTGGACCCGGCAGGGGGTTACGCAGTATTTT
TRBJ1-4,NA,TRBV7-9,few,CASSLGQAGEKLFF,TGTGCCAGCAGCTTAGGCCAGGCTGGTGAAAAACTGTTTTTT
TRBJ1-1,NA,TRBV30,once,CAWSALGGNTEAFF,TGTGCCTGGAGTGCCCTCGGGGGGAACACTGAAGCTTTCTTT
TRBJ2-3,TRBD1,TRBV18,once,CASSPPGQTGTGTQYF,TGTGCCAGCTCACCACCGGGACAGACCGGGACGGGCACGCAGTATTTT
TRBJ2-5,TRBD2,TRBV14,NA,CASSQVGLAGVETQYF,TGTGCCAGCAGCCAAGTGGGACTAGCGGGAGTAGAGACCCAGTACTTC
TRBJ2-3,TRBD2,TRBV5-5,NA,CASSRGGLAGVFSTQYF,TGTGCCAGCAGCCGGGGGGGACTAGCGGGAGTATTCTCTACGCAGTATTTT
TRBJ2-3,NA,TRBV7-3,NA,CASSLTGGTDTQYF,TGTGCCAGCAGCTTAACCGGGGGCACAGATACGCAGTATTTT
TRBJ2-2,TRBD1,TRBV11-2,NA,CASSRAQTGGLIGELFF,TGTGCCAGCAGCCGTGCCCAGACAGGGGGGTTAATAGGGGAGCTGTTTTTT
TRBJ1-1,TRBD1,TRBV19,NA,CASRTTGTGVTEAFF,TGTGCCAGTAGGACGACCGGGACAGGGGTCACTGAAGCTTTCTTT
TRBJ1-2,NA,TRBV7-2,NA,CASSLGVPRYGYTF,TGTGCCAGCAGCTTAGGAGTCCCTCGGTATGGCTACACCTTC
TRBJ2-7,TRBD2,TRBV13,NA,CASSLISGGRLYEQYF,TGTGCCAGCAGCTTAATCAGCGGCGGGAGGCTCTACGAGCAGTACTTC
TRBJ2-1,NA,TRBV30,few,CAGAKFGNEQFF,TGTGCCGGAGCAAAGTTCGGGAATGAGCAGTTCTTC
TRBJ1-1,TRBD1,TRBV6-5,once,CATTDRGNTEAFF,TGTGCCACAACGGACAGGGGAAACACTGAAGCTTTCTTT
TRBJ2-7,TRBD2,TRBV7-8,NA,CASSLGLAATYEQYF,TGTGCCAGCAGCTTAGGACTAGCGGCGACCTACGAGCAGTACTTC
TRBJ1-3,NA,TRBV19,NA,CASMGDPTTGNTIYF,TGTGCCAGTATGGGAGATCCCACAACCGGAAACACCATATATTTT
TRBJ1-6,TRBD1,TRBV9,NA,CASNGDRDSPLHF,TGTGCCAGCAATGGGGACAGGGACTCACCCCTCCACTTT
TRBJ1-2,NA,TRBV7-5,NA,CVRSPRTGKPPNYGYTF,TGTGTCAGAAGCCCGAGGACAGGAAAACCCCCTAACTATGGCTACACCTTC
TRBJ2-7,TRBD2,TRBV2,many,CASTTAGGPHEQYF,TGTGCCAGCACCACAGCGGGAGGGCCTCACGAGCAGTACTTC
TRBJ1-1,TRBD1,TRBV29-1,NA,CSATGQGMDTEAFF,TGCAGCGCCACCGGACAGGGTATGGACACTGAAGCTTTCTTT
TRBJ2-7,NA,TRBV19,NA,CASSRGGVGYEQYF,TGTGCCAGTAGTAGAGGGGGAGTCGGCTACGAGCAGTACTTC
TRBJ2-1,TRBD1,TRBV29-1,NA,CSVEGQGVRDEQFF,TGCAGCGTTGAGGGACAGGGTGTTAGGGATGAGCAGTTCTTC
TRBJ1-5,NA,TRBV15,NA,CATSDTDSVNQPQHF,TGTGCCACCAGCGATACGGACAGCGTCAATCAGCCCCAGCATTTT
TRBJ2-7,NA,TRBV19,NA,CASSIGSYEQYF,TGTGCCAGTAGTATCGGGAGTTACGAGCAGTACTTC
TRBJ2-2,NA,TRBV9,NA,CASSVERRSGELFF,TGTGCCAGCAGCGTAGAACGGAGGTCTGGGGAGCTGTTTTTT
TRBJ2-1,TRBD2,TRBV7-2,NA,CATLERERSYNEQFF,TGTGCCACCCTAGAGCGGGAGCGCTCCTACAATGAGCAGTTCTTC
TRBJ1-5,NA,TRBV6-5,NA,CASSYSIQGGQPQHF,TGTGCCAGCAGTTACTCGATTCAGGGTGGCCAGCCCCAGCATTTT
TRBJ1-1,NA,TRBV3-1/TRBV3-2,NA,CASSQVGGAANTEAFF,TGTGCCAGCAGCCAAGTTGGGGGGGCGGCGAACACTGAAGCTTTCTTT
TRBJ2-2,TRBD1,TRBV15,NA,CATSSRPGQGITGELFF,TGTGCCACCAGCTCACGACCGGGACAGGGAATCACCGGGGAGCTGTTTTTT
TRBJ1-6,NA,TRBV5-1,NA,CARPSPPLTGLTYNSPLHF,TGCGCCAGGCCCTCACCCCCCTTGACAGGCCTCACCTATAATTCACCCCTCCACTTT
TRBJ1-4,NA,TRBV15,NA,CATSREAGLSEKLFF,TGTGCCACCAGCAGAGAGGCGGGGTTAAGTGAAAAACTGTTTTTT
TRBJ1-4,NA,TRBV19,few,CASSNGVGNEKLFF,TGTGCCAGTAGTAACGGGGTAGGAAACGAAAAACTGTTTTTT
TRBJ2-2,TRBD1,TRBV7-9,NA,CASRRQGLGAPTNTGELFF,TGTGCCAGCAGACGACAGGGCCTAGGGGCCCCTACGAACACCGGGGAGCTGTTTTTT
TRBJ2-2,NA,TRBV7-3,NA,CASSQRRAGELFF,TGTGCCAGCAGCCAAAGGAGGGCCGGGGAGCTGTTTTTT
TRBJ1-1,NA,TRBV12-3/TRBV12-4,NA,CASSWGGTEAFF,TGTGCCAGCAGTTGGGGAGGCACTGAAGCTTTCTTT
TRBJ2-7,TRBD1,TRBV10-3,once,CAIRETGGDSYEQYF,TGTGCCATCAGGGAGACAGGGGGGGACTCCTACGAGCAGTACTTC
TRBJ1-1,TRBD1,TRBV6-1,NA,CASSERGTGTGSEAFF,TGTGCCAGCAGTGAAAGGGGGACCGGGACAGGGTCTGAAGCTTTCTTT
TRBJ2-1,TRBD2,TRBV30,NA,CAWESGGSSYNEQFF,TGTGCCTGGGAATCGGGGGGGAGCTCCTACAATGAGCAGTTCTTC